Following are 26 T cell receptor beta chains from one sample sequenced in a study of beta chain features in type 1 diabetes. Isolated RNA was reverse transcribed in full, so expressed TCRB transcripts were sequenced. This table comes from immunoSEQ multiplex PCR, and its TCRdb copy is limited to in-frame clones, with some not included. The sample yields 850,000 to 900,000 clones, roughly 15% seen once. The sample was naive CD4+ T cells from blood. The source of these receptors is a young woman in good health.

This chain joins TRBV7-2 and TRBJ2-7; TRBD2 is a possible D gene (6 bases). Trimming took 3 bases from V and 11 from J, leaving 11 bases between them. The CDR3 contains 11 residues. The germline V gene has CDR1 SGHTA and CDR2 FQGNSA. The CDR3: CASSFAGPEYF. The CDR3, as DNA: TGTGCCAGCAGCTTTGCGGGACCCGAGTACTTC.

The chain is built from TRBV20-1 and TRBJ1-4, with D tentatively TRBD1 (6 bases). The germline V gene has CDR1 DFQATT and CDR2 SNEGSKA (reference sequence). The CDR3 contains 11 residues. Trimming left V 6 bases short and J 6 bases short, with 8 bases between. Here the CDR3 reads CSAHRDEKLFF. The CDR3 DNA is TGCAGTGCCCACAGGGATGAAAAACTGTTTTTT.

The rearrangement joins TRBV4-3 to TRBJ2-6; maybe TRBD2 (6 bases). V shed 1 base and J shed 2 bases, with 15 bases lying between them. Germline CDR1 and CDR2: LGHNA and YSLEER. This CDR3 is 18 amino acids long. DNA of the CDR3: TGCGCCAGCAGCCAAGTAGGTAGCGGCTCCACTGGGGCCAACGTCCTGACTTTC. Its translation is CASSQVGSGSTGANVLTF.

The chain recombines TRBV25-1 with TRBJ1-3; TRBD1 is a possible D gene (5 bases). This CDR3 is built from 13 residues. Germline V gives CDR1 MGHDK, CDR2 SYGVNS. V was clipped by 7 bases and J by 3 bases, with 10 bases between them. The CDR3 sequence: CASIGQGGNTIYF. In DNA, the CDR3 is TGTGCCAGCATCGGGCAGGGTGGAAACACCATATATTTT.

The CDR3 loop is CASSLLGPGSRTDTQYF. CDR3 DNA sequence: TGTGCCAGCAGTTTACTGGGTCCCGGGAGCAGGACAGATACGCAGTATTTT. The chain links TRBV27 to TRBJ2-3; D may be TRBD2 (6 bases). Trimming took off 2 bases at V and 3 bases at J, with 18 bases between the two ends. CDR3 length: 17 residues. Germline values: CDR1 MNHEY, CDR2 SMNVEV (reference sequence).

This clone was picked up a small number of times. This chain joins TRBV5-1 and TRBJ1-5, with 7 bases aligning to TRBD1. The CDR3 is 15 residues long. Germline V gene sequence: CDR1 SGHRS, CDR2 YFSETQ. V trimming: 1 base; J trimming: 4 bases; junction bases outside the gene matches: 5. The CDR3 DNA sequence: TGCGCCAGCAGCTTGACTGGACAGGATAATCAGCCCCAGCATTTT. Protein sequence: CASSLTGQDNQPQHF. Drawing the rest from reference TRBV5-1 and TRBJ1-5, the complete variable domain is KAGVTQTPRYLIKTRGQQVTLSCSPISGHRSVSWYQQTPGQGLQFLFEYFSETQRNKGNFPGRFSGRQFSNSRSEMNVSTLELGDSALYLCASSLTGQDNQPQHFGDGTRLSIL.

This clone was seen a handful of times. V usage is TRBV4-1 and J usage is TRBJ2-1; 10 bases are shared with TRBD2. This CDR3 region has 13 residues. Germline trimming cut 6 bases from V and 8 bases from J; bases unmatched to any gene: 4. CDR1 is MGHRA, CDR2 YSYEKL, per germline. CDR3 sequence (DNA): TGCGCCAGCAGGGCTAGCGGGAGTCATGAGCAGTTCTTC. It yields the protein CASRASGSHEQFF.

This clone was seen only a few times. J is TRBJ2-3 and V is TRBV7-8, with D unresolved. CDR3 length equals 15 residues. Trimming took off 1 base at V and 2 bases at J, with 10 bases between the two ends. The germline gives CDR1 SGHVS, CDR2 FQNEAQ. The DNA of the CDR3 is TGTGCCAGCAGCTTAGTGATGGGGTCCACAGATACGCAGTATTTT. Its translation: CASSLVMGSTDTQYF.

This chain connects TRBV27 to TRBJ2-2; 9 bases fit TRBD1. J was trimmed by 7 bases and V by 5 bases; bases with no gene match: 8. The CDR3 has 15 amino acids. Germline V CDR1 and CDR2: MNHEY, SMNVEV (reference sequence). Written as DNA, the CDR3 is TGTGCCAGCAGTACCCCGGGACAGGGAAACGGGGAGCTGTTTTTT. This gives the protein CASSTPGQGNGELFF.

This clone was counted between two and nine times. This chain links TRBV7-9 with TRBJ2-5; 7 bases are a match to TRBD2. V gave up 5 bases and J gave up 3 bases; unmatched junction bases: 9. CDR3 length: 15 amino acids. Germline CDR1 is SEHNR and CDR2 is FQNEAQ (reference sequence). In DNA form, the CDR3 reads TGTGCCAGCAGCGTCGGACTAGTTCTTAAAGAGACCCAGTACTTC. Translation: CASSVGLVLKETQYF.

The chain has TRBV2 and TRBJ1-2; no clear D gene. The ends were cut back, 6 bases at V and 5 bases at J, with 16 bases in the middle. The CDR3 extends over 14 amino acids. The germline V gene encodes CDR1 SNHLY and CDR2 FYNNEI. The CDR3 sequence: CASRKSSDVYGYTF. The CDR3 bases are TGTGCCAGCAGAAAGTCCTCGGACGTATATGGCTACACCTTC.

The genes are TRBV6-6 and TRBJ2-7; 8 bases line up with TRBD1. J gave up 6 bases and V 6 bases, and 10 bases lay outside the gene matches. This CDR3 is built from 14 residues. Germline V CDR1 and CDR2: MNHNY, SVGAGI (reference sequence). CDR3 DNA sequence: TGTGCCAGCAGACAAAACAGGGGGTCCCTCGAGCAGTACTTC. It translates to CASRQNRGSLEQYF.

As DNA, the CDR3 is TGTGCCAGCAGATTCACCGGGGGAGGGGATGAAAAACTGTTTTTT. It is translated as CASRFTGGGDEKLFF. This chain links TRBV27 with TRBJ1-4; possibly TRBD1 for D (5 bases). Germline-derived CDR1 and CDR2 are MNHEY and SMNVEV (reference sequence). With 6 bases removed from V and 6 bases from J, the gap between germline ends came to 17 bases. The CDR3 length is 15 residues. The full variable domain, completed using reference TRBV27 and TRBJ1-4, is EAQVTQNPRYLITVTGKKLTVTCSQNMNHEYMSWYRQDPGLGLRQIYYSMNVEVTDKGDVPEGYKVSRKEKRNFPLILESPSPNQTSLYFCASRFTGGGDEKLFFGSGTQLSVL.

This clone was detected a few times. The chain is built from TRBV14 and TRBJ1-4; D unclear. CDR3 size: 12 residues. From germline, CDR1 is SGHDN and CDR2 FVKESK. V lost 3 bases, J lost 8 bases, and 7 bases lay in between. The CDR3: CASSHIAEKLFF. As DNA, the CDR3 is TGTGCCAGCAGCCACATAGCAGAAAAACTGTTTTTT. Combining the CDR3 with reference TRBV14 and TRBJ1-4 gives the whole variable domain EAGVTQFPSHSVIEKGQTVTLRCDPISGHDNLYWYRRVMGKEIKFLLHFVKESKQDESGMPNNRFLAERTGGTYSTLKVQPAELEDSGVYFCASSHIAEKLFFGSGTQLSVL.

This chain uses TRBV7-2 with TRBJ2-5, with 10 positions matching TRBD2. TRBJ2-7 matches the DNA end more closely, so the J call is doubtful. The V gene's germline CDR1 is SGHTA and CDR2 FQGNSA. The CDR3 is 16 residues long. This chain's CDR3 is CASSLGASGSSYEQYF. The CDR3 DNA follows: TGTGCCAGCAGCTTGGGCGCTAGCGGGAGTTCGTACGAGCAGTACTTC.

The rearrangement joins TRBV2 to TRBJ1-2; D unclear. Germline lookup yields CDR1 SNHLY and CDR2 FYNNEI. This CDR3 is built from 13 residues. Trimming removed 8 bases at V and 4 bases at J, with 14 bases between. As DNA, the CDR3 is TGTGCCAGCTTTGGCAGTACTAGCTATGGCTACACCTTC. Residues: CASFGSTSYGYTF. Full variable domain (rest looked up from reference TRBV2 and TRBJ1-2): EPEVTQTPSHQVTQMGQEVILRCVPISNHLYFYWYRQILGQKVEFLVSFYNNEISEKSEIFDDQFSVERPDGSNFTLKIRSTKLEDSAMYFCASFGSTSYGYTFGSGTRLTVV.

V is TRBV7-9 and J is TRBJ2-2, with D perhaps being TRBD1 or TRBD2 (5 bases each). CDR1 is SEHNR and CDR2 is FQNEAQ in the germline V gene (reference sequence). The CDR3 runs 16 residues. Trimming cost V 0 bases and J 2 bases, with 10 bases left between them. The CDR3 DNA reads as TGTGCCAGCAGCTTAGCGAGGGGACCCAACACCGGGGAGCTGTTTTTT. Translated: CASSLARGPNTGELFF.

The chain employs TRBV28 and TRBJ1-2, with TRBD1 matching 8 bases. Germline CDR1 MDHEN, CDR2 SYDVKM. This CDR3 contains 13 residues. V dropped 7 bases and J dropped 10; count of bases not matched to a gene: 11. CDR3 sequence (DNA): TGTGCCAGCACTACCGGGACAGGCCTCGACTACACCTTC. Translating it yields CASTTGTGLDYTF.

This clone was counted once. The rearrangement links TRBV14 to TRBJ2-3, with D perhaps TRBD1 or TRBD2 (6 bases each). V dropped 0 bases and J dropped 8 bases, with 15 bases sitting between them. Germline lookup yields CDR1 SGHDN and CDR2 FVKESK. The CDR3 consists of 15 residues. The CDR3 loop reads CASSQEHGGQGTQYF. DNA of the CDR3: TGTGCCAGCAGCCAAGAGCATGGGGGGCAAGGTACGCAGTATTTT. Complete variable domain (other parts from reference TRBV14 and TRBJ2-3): EAGVTQFPSHSVIEKGQTVTLRCDPISGHDNLYWYRRVMGKEIKFLLHFVKESKQDESGMPNNRFLAERTGGTYSTLKVQPAELEDSGVYFCASSQEHGGQGTQYFGPGTRLTVL.

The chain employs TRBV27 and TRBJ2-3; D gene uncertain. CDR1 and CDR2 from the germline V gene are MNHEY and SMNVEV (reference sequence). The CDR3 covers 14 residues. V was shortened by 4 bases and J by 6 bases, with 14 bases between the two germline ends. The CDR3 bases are TGTGCCAGCAGTTCAATGTTTGCCGGGGATACGCAGTATTTT. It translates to CASSSMFAGDTQYF.

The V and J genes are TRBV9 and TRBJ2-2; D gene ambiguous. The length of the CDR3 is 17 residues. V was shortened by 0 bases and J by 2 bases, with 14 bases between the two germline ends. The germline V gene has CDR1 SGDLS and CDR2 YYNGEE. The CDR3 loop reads CASSVADHLLNTGELFF. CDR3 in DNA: TGTGCCAGCAGCGTAGCAGACCACCTTCTCAACACCGGGGAGCTGTTTTTT.

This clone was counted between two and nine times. The CDR3 here is CASSVTAWSSGLAFF. The CDR3 coding sequence is TGTGCCAGCAGCGTAACCGCCTGGTCCTCTGGATTGGCTTTCTTT. The V call is TRBV5-5, the J call TRBJ1-1; unclear D gene. The length of the CDR3 is 15 residues. In germline, CDR1 is SGHKS, CDR2 YYEKEE (reference sequence). V lost 4 bases and J 11 bases, leaving 24 bases between the germline ends.

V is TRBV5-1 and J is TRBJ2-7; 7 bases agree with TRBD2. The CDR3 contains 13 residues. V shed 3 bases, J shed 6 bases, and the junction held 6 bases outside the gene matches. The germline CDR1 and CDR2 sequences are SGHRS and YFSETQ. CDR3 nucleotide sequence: TGCGCCAGCAGCTGGGGGGGACCGTCCGAGCAGTACTTC. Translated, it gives CASSWGGPSEQYF.

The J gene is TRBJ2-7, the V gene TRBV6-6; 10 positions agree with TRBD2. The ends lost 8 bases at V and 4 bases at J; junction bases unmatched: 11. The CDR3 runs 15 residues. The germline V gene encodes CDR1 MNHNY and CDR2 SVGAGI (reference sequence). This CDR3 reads CASRPLASGSYEQYF. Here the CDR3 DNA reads TGTGCCAGCCGACCATTGGCTAGCGGGAGTTACGAGCAGTACTTC.

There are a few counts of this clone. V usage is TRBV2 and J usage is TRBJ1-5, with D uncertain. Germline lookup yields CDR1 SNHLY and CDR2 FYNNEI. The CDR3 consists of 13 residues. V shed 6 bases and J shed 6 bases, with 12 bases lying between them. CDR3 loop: CASSKQDIQPQHF. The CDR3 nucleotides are TGTGCCAGCAGCAAACAAGACATTCAGCCCCAGCATTTT.

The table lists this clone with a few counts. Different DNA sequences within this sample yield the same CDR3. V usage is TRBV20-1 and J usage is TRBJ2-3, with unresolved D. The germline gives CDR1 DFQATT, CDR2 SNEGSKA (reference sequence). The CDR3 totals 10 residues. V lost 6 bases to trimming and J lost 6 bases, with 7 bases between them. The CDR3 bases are TGCAGTGCAACCCGGGATACGCAGTATTTT. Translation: CSATRDTQYF.